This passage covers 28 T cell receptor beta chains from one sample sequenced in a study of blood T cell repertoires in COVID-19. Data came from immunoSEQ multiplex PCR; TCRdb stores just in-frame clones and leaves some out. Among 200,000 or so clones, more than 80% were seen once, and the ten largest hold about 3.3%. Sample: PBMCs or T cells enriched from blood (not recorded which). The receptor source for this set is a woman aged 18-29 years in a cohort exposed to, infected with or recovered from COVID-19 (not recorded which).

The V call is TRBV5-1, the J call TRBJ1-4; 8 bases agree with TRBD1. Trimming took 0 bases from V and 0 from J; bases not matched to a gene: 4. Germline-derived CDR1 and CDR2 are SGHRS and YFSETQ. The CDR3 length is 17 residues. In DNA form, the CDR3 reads TGCGCCAGCAGCTTGGGACAGGGGAGGGCAACTAATGAAAAACTGTTTTTT. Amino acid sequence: CASSLGQGRATNEKLFF.

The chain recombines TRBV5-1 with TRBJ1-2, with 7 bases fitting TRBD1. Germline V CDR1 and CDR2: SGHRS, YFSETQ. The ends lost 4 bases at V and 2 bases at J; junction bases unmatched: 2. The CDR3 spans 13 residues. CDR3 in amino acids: CASSRDRNYGYTF. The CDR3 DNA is TGCGCCAGCAGCAGGGACAGAAACTATGGCTACACCTTC.

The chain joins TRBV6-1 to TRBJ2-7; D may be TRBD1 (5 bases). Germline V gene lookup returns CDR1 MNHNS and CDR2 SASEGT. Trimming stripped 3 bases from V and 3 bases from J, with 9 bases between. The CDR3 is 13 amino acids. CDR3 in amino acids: CASSEWGSYEQYF. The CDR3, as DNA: TGTGCCAGCAGTGAGTGGGGCAGCTACGAGCAGTACTTC.

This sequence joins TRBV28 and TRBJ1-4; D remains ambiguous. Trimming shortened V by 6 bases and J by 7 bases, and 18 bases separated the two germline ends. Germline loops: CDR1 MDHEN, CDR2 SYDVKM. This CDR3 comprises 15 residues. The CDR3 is CASSPGVGDGEKLFF. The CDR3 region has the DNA TGTGCCAGCAGCCCCGGGGTCGGAGATGGTGAAAAACTGTTTTTT.

The CDR3 sequence: CASSLGFIRGPNTEAFF. CDR3 nucleotides: TGTGCCAGCAGCTTAGGCTTCATCAGGGGGCCGAACACTGAAGCTTTCTTT. This rearrangement joins TRBV7-2 to TRBJ1-1, with 8 bases fitting TRBD1. Per germline, CDR1 SGHTA and CDR2 FQGNSA. V lost 1 base, J lost 1 base, and 8 bases stayed unmatched. The CDR3 consists of 17 residues. Full variable domain (rest looked up from reference TRBV7-2 and TRBJ1-1): GAGVSQSPSNKVTEKGKDVELRCDPISGHTALYWYRQSLGQGLEFLIYFQGNSAPDKSGLPSDRFSAERTGGSVSTLTIQRTQQEDSAVYLCASSLGFIRGPNTEAFFGQGTRLTVV.

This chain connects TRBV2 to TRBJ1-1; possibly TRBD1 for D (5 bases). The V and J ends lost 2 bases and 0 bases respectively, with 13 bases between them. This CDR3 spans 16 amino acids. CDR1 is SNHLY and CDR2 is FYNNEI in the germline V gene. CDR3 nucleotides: TGTGCCAGCAGTGAAAAGGGGAGGGAGGTGAACACTGAAGCTTTCTTT. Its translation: CASSEKGREVNTEAFF.

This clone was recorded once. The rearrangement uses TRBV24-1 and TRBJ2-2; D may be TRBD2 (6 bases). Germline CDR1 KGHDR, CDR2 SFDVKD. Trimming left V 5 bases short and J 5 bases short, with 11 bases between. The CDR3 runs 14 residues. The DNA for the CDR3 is TGTGCCACCAGTGTGGCAGGGAGGACCGGGGAGCTGTTTTTT. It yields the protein CATSVAGRTGELFF.

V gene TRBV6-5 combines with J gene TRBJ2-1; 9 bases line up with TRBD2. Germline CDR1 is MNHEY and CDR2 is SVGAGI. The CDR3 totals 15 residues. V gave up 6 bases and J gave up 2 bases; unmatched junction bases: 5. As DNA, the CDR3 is TGTGCCAGCAGGCAATTAGCGGGAGCCTACAATGAGCAGTTCTTC. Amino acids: CASRQLAGAYNEQFF.

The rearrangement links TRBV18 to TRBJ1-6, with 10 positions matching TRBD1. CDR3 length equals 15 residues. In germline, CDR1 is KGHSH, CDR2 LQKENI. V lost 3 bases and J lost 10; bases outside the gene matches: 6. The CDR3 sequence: CASSPGQGTRSPLHF. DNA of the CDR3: TGTGCCAGCTCACCGGGACAGGGGACCAGGTCACCCCTCCACTTT.

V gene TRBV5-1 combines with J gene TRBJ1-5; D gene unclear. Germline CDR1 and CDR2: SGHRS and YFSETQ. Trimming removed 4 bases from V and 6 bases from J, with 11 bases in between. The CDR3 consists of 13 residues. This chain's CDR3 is CASSPGLGQPQHF. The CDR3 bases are TGCGCCAGCAGCCCGGGGTTAGGTCAGCCCCAGCATTTT.

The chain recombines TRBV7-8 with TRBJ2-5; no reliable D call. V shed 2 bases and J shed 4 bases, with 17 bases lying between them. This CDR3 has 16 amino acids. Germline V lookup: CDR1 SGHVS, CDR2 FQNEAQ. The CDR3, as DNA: TGTGCCAGCAGCTTAAGATTCGCGGAACTTAGAGAGACCCAGTACTTC. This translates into CASSLRFAELRETQYF.

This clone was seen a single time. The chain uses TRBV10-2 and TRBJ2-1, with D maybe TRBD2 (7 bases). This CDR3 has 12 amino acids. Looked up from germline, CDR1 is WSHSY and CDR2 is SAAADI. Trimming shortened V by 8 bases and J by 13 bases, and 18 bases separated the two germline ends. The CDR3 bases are TGCGCCAGCGGCCCTTCGCGGGGGCCCCAGTTCTTC. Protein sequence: CASGPSRGPQFF.

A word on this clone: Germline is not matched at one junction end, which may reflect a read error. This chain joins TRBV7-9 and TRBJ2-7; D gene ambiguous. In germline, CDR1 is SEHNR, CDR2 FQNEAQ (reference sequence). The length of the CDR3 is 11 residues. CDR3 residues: CASSPSFEQYF. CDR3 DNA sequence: TGTGCCAGCAGCCCCTCCTTCGAGCAGTACTTC.

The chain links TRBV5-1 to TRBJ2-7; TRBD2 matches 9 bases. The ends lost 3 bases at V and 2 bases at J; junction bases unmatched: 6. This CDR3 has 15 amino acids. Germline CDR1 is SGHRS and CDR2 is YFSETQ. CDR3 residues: CASSSGLAGTYEQYF. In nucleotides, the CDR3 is TGCGCCAGCAGCTCGGGGCTAGCGGGAACCTACGAGCAGTACTTC.

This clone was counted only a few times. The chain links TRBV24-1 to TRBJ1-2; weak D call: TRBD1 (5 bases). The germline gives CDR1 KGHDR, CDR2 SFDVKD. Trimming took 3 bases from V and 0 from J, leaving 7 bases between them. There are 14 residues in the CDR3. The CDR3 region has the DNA TGTGCCACCAGTGATCCGACAGCTAACTATGGCTACACCTTC. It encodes CATSDPTANYGYTF.

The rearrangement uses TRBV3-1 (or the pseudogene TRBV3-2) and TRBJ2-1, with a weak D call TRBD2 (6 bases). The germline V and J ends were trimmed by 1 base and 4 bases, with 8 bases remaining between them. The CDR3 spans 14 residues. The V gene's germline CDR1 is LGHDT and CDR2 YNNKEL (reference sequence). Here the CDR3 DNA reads TGTGCCAGCAGCCAAGGAGGGAGGTACAATGAGCAGTTCTTC. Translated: CASSQGGRYNEQFF.

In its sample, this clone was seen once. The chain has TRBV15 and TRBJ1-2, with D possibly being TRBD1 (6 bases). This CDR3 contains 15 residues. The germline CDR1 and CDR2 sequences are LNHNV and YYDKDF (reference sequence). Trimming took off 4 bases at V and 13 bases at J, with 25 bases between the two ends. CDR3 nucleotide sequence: TGTGCCACCAGCAAGAGGGACTCGGGGGGGCGTATCTCCACCTTC. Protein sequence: CATSKRDSGGRISTF.

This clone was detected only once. In DNA form, the CDR3 reads TGTGCCAGTAGTATAGCGATGGTGGAGCGGCCCCCCTACGAGCAGTACTTC. Translated, it gives CASSIAMVERPPYEQYF. The chain couples TRBV19 to TRBJ2-7; D is perhaps TRBD2 (5 bases). Germline assignment: CDR1 LNHDA and CDR2 SQIVND (reference sequence). Deletions cut 1 base from V and 2 bases from J, with 18 bases between. CDR3 length equals 17 residues.

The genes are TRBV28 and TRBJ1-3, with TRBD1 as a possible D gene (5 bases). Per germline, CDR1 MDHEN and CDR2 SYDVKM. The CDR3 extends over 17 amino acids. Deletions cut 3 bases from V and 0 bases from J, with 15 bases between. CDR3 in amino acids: CASSFSGTDVSGNTIYF. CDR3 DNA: TGTGCCAGCAGTTTCAGCGGGACGGACGTCTCTGGAAACACCATATATTTT.

The CDR3 coding sequence is TGTGCCAGCAGTGCCCTTTACGGGACTGGGATTTCACCCCTCCACTTT. Its translation: CASSALYGTGISPLHF. V usage is TRBV6-4 and J usage is TRBJ1-6; D might be TRBD1 (5 bases). The germline V gene encodes CDR1 MRHNA and CDR2 SNTAGT. The V and J ends lost 4 bases and 9 bases respectively, with 19 bases between them. The CDR3 totals 16 residues.

The CDR3 sequence is CACAGTAYEQYF. In nucleotides, the CDR3 is TGTGCCTGTGCCGGGACAGCCTACGAGCAGTACTTC. V usage is TRBV30 and J usage is TRBJ2-7; 7 positions agree with TRBD1. CDR3 length: 12 residues. Germline CDR1 reads GTSNPN; CDR2 reads SVGIG (reference sequence). Germline trimming cut 6 bases from V and 2 bases from J; bases unmatched to any gene: 4.

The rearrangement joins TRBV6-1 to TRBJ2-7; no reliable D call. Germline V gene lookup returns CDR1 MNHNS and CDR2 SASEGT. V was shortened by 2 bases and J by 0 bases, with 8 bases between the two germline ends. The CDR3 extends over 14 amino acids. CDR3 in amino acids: CASSERRSSYEQYF. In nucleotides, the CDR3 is TGTGCCAGCAGTGAACGGCGGAGCTCCTACGAGCAGTACTTC.

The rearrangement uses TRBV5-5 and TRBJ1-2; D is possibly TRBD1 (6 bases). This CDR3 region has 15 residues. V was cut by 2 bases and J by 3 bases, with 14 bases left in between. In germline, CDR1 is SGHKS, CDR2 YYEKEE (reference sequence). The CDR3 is CASSFGRGKDYGYTF. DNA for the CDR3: TGTGCCAGCAGCTTTGGGAGGGGGAAGGACTATGGCTACACCTTC.

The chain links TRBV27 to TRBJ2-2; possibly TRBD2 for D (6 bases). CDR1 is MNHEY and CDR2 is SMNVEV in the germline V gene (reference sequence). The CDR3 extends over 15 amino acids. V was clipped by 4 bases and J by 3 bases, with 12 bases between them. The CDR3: CASSSGDWDTGELFF. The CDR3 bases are TGTGCCAGCAGTTCGGGGGACTGGGACACCGGGGAGCTGTTTTTT.

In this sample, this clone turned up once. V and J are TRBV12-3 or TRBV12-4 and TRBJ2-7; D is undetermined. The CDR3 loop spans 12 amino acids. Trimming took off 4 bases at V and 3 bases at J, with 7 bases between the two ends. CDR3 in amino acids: CASSSPYYEQYF. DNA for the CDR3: TGTGCCAGCAGTTCACCCTACTACGAGCAGTACTTC.

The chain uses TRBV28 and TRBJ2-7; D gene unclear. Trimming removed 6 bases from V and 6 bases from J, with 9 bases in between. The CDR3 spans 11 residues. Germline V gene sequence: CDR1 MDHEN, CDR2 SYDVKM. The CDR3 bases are TGTGCCAGCAGAAACGAGCGCGAGCAGTACTTC. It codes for CASRNEREQYF.

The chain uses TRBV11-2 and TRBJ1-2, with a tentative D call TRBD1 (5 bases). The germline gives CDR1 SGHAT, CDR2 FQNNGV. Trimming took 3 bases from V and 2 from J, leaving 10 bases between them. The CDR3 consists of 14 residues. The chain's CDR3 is CASSFGRENYGYTF. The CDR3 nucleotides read TGTGCCAGCAGCTTCGGCAGGGAAAACTATGGCTACACCTTC.

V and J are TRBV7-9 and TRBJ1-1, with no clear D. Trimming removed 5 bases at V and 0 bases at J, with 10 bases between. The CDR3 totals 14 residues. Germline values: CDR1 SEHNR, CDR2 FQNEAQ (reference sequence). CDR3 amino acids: CASSRGTMNTEAFF. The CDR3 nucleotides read TGTGCCAGCAGCCGGGGTACCATGAACACTGAAGCTTTCTTT.